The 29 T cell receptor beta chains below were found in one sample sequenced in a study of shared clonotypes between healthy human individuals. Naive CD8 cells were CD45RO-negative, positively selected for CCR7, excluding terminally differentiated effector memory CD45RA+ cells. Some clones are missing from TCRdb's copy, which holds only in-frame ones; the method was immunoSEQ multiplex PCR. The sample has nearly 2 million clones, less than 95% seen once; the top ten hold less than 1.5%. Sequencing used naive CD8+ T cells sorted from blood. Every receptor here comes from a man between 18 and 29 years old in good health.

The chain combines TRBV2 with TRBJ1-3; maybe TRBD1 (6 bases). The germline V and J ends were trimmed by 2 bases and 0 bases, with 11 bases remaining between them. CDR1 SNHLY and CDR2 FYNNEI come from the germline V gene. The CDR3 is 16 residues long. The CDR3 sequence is CASSESQGLSGNTIYF. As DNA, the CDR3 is TGTGCCAGCAGTGAATCTCAGGGGCTCTCTGGAAACACCATATATTTT.

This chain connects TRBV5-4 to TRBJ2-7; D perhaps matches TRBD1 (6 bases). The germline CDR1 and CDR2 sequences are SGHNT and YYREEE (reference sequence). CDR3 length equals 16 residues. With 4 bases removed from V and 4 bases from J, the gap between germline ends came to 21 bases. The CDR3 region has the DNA TGTGCCAGCAGCGCGGGCCGGGACACCACTCTTTACGAGCAGTACTTC. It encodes CASSAGRDTTLYEQYF.

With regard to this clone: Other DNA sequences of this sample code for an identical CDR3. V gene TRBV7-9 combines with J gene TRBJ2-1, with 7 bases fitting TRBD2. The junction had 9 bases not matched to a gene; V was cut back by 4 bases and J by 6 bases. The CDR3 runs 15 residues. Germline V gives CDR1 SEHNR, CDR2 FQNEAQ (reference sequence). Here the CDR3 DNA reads TGTGCCAGCAGCTCCCCAGGACTAGTCGGCAATGAGCAGTTCTTC. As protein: CASSSPGLVGNEQFF.

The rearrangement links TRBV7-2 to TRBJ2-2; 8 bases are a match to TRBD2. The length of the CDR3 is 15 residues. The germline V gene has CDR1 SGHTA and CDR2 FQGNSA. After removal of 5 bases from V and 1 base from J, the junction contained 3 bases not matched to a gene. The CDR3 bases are TGTGCCAGCAGCGACAGCGGGAGGAACACCGGGGAGCTGTTTTTT. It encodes CASSDSGRNTGELFF.

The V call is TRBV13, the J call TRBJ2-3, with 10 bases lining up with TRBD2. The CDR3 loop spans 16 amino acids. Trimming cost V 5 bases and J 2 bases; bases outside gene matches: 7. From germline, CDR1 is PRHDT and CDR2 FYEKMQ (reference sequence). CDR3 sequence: CASSTSGGASTDTQYF. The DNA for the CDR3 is TGTGCCAGCAGCACAAGCGGGGGGGCCTCCACAGATACGCAGTATTTT.

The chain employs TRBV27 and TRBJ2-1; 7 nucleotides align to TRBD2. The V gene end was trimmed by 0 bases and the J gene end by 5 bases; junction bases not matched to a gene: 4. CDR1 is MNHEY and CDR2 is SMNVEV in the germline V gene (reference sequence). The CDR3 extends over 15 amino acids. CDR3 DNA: TGTGCCAGCAGTTTATCAGGGGAGGGGCACAATGAGCAGTTCTTC. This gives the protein CASSLSGEGHNEQFF.

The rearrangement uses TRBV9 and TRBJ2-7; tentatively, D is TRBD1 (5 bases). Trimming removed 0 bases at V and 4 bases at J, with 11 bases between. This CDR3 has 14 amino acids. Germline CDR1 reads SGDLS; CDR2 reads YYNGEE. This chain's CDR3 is CASSVDGANYEQYF. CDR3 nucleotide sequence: TGTGCCAGCAGCGTAGATGGGGCTAATTACGAGCAGTACTTC.

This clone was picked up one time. The CDR3 DNA reads TGTGCCAGCAGTGAAGCCCGGGGGAGGAATTCACCCCTCCACTTT. It codes for CASSEARGRNSPLHF. The rearrangement uses TRBV6-1 and TRBJ1-6; possibly TRBD1 for D (5 bases). Trimming cost V 0 bases and J 7 bases, with 10 bases left between them. Germline values: CDR1 MNHNS, CDR2 SASEGT. This CDR3 is built from 15 residues.

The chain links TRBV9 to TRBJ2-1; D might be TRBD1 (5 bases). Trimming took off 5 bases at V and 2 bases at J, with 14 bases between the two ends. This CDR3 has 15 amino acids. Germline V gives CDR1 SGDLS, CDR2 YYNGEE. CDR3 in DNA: TGTGCCAGCAGTCCCGACAGAGGAGCCTACAATGAGCAGTTCTTC. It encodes CASSPDRGAYNEQFF. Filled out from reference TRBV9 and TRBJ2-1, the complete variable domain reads DSGVTQTPKHLITATGQRVTLRCSPRSGDLSVYWYQQSLDQGLQFLIQYYNGEERAKGNILERFSAQQFPDLHSELNLSSLELGDSALYFCASSPDRGAYNEQFFGPGTRLTVL.

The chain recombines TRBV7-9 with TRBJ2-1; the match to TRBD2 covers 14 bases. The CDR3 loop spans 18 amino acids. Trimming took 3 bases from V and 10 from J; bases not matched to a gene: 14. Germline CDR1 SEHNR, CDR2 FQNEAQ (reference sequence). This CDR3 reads CASSFSGTSGGPRKEQFF. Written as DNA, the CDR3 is TGTGCCAGCAGCTTTTCCGGGACTAGCGGGGGCCCTAGGAAGGAGCAGTTCTTC.

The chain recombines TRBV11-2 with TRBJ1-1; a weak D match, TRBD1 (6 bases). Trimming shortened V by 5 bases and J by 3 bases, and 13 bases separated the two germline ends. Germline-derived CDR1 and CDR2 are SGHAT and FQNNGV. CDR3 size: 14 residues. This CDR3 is CASSRRGGDTEAFF. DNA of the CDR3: TGTGCCAGCAGCCGTCGAGGGGGGGACACTGAAGCTTTCTTT.

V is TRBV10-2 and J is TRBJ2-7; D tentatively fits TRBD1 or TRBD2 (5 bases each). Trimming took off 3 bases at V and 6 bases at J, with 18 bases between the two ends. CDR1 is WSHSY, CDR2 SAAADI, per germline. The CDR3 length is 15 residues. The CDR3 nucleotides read TGCGCCAGCAGTGACGAGGGGCCGGCCGCTTCCGAGCAGTACTTC. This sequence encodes CASSDEGPAASEQYF.

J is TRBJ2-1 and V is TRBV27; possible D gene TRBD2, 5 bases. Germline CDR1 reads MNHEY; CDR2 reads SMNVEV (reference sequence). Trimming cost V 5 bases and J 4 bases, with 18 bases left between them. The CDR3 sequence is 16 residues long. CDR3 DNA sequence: TGTGCCAGCAGTCGGACCCGGACTCCATCTTACAATGAGCAGTTCTTC. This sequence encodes CASSRTRTPSYNEQFF.

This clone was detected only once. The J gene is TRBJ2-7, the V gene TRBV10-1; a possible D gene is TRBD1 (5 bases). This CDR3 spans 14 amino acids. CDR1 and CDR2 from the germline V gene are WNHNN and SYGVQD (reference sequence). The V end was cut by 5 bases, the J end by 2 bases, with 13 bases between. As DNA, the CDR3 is TGCGCCAGCAGTTTAGCAGGGAATACCTACGAGCAGTACTTC. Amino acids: CASSLAGNTYEQYF.

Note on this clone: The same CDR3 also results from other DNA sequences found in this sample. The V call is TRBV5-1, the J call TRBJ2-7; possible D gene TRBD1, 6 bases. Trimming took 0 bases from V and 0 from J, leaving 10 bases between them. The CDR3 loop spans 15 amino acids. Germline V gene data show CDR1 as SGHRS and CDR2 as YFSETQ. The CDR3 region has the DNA TGCGCCAGCAGCTTGGATCAGGGGTCCTCCTACGAGCAGTACTTC. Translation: CASSLDQGSSYEQYF.

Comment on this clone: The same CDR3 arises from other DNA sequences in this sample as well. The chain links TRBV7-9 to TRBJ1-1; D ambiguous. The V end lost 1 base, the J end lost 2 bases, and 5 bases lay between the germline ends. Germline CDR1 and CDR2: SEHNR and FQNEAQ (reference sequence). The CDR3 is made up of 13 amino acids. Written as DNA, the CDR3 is TGTGCCAGCAGCTTAGAGTTAAACACTGAAGCTTTCTTT. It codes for CASSLELNTEAFF.

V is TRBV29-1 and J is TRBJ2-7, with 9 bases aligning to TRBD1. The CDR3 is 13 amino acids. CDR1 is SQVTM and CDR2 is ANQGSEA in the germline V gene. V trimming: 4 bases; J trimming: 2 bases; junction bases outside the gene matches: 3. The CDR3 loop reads CSVVRQGAYEQYF. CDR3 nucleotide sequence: TGCAGCGTTGTGCGACAGGGGGCCTACGAGCAGTACTTC.

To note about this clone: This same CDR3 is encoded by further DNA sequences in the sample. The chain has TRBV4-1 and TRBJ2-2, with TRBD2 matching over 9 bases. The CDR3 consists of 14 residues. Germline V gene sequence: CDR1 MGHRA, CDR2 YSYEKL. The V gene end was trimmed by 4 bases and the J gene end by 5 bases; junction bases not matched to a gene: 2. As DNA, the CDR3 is TGCGCCAGCAGCCTAGCGGGGGAGACCGGGGAGCTGTTTTTT. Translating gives CASSLAGETGELFF.

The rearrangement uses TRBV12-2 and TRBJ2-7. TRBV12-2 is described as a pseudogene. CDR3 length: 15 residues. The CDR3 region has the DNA TGTGCAAGTCGCCGCCCGACCGGGCCTACCTACGAGCAGTACTTC. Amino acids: CASRRPTGPTYEQYF.

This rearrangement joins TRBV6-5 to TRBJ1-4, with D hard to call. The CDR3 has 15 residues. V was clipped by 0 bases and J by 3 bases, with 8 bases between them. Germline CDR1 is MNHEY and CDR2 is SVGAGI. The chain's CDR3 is CASSYSIESNEKLFF. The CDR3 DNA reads TGTGCCAGCAGTTACTCGATCGAGTCTAATGAAAAACTGTTTTTT.

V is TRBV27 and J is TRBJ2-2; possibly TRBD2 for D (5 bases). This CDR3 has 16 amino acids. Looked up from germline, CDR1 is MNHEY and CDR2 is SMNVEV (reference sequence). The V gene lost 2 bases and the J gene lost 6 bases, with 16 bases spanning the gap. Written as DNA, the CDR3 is TGTGCCAGCAGTTTAGGTCCGGGAACCGGTCCCGGGGAGCTGTTTTTT. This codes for CASSLGPGTGPGELFF.

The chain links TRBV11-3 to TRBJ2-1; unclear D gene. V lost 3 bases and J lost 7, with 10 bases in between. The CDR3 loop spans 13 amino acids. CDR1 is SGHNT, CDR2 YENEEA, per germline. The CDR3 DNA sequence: TGTGCCAGCAGCTTGGGGATCGGAAATGAGCAGTTCTTC. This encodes CASSLGIGNEQFF.

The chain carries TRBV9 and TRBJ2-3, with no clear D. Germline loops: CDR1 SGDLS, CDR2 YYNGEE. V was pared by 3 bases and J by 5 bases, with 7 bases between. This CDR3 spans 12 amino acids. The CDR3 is CASSEVGDTQYF. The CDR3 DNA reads TGTGCCAGCAGCGAGGTAGGAGATACGCAGTATTTT.

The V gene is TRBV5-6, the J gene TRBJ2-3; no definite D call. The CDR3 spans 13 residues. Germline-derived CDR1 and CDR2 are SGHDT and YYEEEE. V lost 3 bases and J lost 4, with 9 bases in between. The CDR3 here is CASSSSGPDTQYF. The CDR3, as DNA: TGTGCCAGCAGCTCAAGTGGGCCAGATACGCAGTATTTT.

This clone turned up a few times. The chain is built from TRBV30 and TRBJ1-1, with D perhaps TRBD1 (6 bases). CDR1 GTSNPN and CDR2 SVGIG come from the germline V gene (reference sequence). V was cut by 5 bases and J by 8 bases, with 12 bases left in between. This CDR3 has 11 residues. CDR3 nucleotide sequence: TGTGCCTGGGGACAGAGACTCGAAGCTTTCTTT. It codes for CAWGQRLEAFF.

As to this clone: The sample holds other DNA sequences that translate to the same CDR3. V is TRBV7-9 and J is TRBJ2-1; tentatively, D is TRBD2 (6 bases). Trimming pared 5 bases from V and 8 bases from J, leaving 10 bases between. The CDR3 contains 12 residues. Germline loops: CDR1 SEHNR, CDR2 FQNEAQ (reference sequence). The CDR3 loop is CASSPTGDEQFF. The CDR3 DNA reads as TGTGCCAGCAGCCCAACGGGGGATGAGCAGTTCTTC.

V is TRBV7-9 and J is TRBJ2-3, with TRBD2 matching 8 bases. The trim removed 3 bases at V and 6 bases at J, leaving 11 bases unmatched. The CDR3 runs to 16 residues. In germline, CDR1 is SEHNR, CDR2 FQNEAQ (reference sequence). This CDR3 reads CASSFSPSGFPDTQYF. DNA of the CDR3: TGTGCCAGCAGCTTCTCGCCTAGCGGGTTTCCGGATACGCAGTATTTT.

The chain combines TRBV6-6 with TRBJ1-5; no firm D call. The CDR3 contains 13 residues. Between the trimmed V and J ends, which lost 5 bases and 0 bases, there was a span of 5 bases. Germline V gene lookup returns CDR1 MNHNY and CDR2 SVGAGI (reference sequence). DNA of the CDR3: TGTGCCAGCAGTGACAATAGCAATCAGCCCCAGCATTTT. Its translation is CASSDNSNQPQHF.

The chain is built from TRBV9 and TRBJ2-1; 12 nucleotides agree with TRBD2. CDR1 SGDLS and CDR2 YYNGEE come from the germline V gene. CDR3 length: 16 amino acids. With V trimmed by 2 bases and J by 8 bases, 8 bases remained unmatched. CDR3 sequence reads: CASSVRLAGEFDEQFF. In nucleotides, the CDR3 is TGTGCCAGCAGCGTCCGACTAGCGGGAGAATTCGATGAGCAGTTCTTC.